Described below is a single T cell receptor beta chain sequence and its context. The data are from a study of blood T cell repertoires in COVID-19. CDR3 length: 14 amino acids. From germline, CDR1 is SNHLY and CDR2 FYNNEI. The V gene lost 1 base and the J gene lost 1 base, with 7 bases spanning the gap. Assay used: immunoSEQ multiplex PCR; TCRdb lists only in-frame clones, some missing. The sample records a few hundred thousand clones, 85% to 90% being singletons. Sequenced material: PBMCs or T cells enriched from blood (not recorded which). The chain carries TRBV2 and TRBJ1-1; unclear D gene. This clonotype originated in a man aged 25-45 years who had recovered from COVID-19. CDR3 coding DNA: TGTGCCAGCAGTGAAGGGAGTTGGAACACTGAAGCTTTCTTT. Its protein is CASSEGSWNTEAFF.